This T cell receptor beta chain was profiled in a study of beta chain features in type 1 diabetes. The sequenced template was cDNA made from the entire isolated RNA. Generated by immunoSEQ multiplex PCR, the TCRdb table keeps only in-frame clones and is missing some. The sample contains around 320,000 clones, 13% to 15% of which appear only once. This clone showed up just a few times. As yet, its antigen is unknown. Points from the study as a whole: Researchers could not determine here whether HLA type influences TCRB rearrangement. VDJ junctions from type 1 diabetes patients carried fewer insertions and larger deletions. Overrepresentation of cells with high TCR expression could result from cDNA sequencing. Among patients with Type 1 diabetes, TCRB CDR3s were moderately but significantly shorter in every one of the four CD4+ subsets.

V dropped 5 bases and J dropped 3 bases, with 14 bases sitting between them. Germline CDR1 reads SEHNR; CDR2 reads FQNEAQ (reference sequence). CDR3 length equals 15 residues. Sample: central memory CD4+ T cells from blood. The genes are TRBV7-9 and TRBJ2-1; D gene ambiguous. The receptor comes from a man aged 25 to 40 in good health. Here the CDR3 reads CASSQGPMNYNEQFF. Here the CDR3 DNA reads TGTGCCAGCAGCCAAGGACCGATGAACTACAATGAGCAGTTCTTC.